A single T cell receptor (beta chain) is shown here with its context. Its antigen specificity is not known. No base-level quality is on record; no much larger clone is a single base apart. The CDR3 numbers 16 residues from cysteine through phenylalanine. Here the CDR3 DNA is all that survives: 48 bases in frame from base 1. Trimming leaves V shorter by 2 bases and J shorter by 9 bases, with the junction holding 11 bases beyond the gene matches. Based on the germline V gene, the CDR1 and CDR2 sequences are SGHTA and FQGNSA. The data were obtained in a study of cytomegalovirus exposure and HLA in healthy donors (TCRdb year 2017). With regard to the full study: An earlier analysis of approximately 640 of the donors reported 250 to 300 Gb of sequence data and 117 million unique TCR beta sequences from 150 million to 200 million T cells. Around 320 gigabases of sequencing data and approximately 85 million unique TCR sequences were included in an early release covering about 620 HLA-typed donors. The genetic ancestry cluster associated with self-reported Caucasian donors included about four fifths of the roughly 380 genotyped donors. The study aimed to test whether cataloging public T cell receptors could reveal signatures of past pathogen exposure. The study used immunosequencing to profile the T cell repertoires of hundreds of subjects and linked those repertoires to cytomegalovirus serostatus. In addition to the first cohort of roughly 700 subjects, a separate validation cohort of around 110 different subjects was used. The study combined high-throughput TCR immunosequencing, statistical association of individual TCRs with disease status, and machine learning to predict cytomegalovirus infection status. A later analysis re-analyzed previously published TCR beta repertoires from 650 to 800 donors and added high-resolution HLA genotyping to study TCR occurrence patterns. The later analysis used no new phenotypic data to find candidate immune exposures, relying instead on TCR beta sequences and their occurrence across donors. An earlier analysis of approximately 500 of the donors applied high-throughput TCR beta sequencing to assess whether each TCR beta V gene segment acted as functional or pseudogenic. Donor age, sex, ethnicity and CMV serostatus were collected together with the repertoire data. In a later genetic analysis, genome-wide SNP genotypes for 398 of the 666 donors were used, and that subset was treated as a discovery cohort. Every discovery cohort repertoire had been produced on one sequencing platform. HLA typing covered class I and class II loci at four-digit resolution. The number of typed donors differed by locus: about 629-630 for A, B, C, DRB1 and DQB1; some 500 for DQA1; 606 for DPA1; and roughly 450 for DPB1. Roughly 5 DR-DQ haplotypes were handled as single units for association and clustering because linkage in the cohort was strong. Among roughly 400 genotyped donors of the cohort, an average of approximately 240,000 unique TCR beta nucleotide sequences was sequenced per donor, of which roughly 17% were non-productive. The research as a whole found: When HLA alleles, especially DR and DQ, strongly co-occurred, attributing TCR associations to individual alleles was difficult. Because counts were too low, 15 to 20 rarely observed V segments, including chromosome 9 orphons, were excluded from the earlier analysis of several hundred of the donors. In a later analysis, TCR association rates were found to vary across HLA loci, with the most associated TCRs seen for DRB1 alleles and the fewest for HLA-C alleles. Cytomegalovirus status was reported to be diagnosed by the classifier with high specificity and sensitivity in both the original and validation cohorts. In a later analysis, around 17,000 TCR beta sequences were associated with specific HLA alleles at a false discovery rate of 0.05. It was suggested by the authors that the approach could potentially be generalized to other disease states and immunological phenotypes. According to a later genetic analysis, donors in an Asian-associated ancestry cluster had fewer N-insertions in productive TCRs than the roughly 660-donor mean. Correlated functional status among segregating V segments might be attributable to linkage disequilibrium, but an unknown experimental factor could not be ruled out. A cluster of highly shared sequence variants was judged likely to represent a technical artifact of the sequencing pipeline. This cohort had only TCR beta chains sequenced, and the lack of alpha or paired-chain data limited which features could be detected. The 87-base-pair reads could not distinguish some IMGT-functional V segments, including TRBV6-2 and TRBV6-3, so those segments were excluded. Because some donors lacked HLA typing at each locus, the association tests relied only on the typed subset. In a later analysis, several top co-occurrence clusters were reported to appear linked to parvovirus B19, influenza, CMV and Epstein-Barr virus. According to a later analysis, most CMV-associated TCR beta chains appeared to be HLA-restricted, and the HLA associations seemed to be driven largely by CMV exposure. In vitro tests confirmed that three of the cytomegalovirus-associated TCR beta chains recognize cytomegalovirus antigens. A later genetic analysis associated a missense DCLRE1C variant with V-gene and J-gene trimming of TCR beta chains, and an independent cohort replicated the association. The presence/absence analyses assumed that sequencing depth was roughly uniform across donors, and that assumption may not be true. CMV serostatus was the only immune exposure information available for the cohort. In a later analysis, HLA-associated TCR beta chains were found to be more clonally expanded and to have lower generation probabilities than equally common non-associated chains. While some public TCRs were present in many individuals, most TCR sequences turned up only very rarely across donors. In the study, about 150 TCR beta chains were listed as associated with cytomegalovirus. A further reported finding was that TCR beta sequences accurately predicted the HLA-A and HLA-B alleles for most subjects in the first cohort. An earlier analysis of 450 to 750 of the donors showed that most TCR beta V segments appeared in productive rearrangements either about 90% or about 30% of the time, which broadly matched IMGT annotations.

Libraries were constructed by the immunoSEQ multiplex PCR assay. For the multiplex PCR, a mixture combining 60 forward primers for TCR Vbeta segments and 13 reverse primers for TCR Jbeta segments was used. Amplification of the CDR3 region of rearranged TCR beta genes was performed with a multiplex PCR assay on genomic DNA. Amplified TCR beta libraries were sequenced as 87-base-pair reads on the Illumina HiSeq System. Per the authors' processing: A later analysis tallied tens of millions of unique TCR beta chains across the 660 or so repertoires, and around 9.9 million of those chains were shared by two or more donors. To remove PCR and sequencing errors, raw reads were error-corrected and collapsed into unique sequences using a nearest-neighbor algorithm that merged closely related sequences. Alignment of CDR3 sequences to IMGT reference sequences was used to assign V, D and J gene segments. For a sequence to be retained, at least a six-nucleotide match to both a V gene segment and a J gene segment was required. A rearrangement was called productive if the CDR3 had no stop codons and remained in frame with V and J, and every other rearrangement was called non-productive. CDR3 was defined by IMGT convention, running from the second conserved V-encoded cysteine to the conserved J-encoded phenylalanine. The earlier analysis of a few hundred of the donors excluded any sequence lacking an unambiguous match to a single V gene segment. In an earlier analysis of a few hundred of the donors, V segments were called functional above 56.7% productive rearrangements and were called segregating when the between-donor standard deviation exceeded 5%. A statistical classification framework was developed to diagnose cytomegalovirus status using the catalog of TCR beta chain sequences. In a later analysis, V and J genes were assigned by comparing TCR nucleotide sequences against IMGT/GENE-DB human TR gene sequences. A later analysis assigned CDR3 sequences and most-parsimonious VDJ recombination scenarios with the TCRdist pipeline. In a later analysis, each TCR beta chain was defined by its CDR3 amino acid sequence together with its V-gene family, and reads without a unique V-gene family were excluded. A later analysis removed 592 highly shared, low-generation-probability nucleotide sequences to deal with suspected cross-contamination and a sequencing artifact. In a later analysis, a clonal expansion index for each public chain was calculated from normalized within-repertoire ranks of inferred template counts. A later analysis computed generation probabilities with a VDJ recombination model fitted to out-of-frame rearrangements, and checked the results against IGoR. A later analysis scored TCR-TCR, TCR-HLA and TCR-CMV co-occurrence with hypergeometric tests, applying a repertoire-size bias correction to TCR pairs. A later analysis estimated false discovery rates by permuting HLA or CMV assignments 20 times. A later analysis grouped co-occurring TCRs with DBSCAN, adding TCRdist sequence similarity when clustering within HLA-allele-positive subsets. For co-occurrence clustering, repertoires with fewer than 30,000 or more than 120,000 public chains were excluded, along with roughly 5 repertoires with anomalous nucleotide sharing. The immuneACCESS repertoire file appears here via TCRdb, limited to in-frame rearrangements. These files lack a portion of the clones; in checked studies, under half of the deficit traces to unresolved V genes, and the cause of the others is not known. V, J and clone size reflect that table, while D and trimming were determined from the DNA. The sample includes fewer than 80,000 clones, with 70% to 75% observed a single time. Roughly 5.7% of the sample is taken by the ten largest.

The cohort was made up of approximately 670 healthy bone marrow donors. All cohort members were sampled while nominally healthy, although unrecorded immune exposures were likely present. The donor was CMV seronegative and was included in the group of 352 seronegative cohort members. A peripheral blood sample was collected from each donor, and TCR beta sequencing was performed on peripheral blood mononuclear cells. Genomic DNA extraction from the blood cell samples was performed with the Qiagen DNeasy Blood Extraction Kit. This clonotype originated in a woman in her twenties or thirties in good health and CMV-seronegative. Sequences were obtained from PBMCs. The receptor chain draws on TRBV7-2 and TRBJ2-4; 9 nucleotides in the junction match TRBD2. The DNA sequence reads TGTGCCAGCAGCTTAATGGGCGGGAGGGCCGAGGTCATTCAGTACTTC. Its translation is CASSLMGGRAEVIQYF.